The subject of this entry is one TCR beta chain. The junction departs from germline at one end; a sequencing error may be responsible. The data belong to a study of technical replicates of blood from several donors. CDR3 length: 13 residues. Germline V gene sequence: CDR1 SGDLS, CDR2 YYNGEE. The method was immunoSEQ multiplex PCR; TCRdb's version includes in-frame clones alone and lacks a portion of them. The sample lists over 85,000 clones, roughly 94% occurring once. V is TRBV9 and J is TRBJ2-7, with TRBD2 matching over 14 bases. This receptor was identified in a human donor in good health. Material for sequencing was T cells isolated from PBMCs. The DNA of the CDR3 is TGTGCCAGCAGCGCCGGGACTAGCGGGAGTATGGACTTC. Translating it yields CASSAGTSGSMDF. Based on the CDR3 plus reference TRBV9 and TRBJ2-7, the full variable domain is DSGVTQTPKHLITATGQRVTLRCSPRSGDLSVYWYQQSLDQGLQFLIQYYNGEERAKGNILERFSAQQFPDLHSELNLSSLELGDSALYFCASSAGTSGSMDFGPGTRLTVT.